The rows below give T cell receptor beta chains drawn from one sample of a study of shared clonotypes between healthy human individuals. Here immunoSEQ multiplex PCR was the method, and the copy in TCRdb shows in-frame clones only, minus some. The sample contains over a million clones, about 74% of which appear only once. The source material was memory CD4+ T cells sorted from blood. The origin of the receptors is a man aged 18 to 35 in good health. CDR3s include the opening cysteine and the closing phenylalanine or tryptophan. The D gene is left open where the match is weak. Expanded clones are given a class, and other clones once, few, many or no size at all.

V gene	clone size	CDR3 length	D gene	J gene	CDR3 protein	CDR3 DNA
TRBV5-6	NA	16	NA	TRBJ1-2	CASSLVSQGLNGGYTF	TGTGCCAGCAGCTTGGTATCACAGGGTCTTAATGGAGGCTACACCTTC
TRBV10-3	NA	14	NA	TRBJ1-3	CAISESGGGNTIYF	TGTGCCATCAGTGAGTCCGGAGGGGGAAACACCATATATTTT
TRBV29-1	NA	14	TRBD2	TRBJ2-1	CSGGGPSVYNEQFF	TGCAGCGGCGGGGGACCTAGCGTATACAATGAGCAGTTCTTC
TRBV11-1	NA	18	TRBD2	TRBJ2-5	CASSFASAGTSDQETQYF	TGTGCCAGCAGCTTTGCTTCTGCCGGGACTAGCGATCAAGAGACCCAGTACTTC
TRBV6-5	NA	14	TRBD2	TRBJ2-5	CASSPRGVVETQYF	TGTGCCAGCAGTCCGCGGGGGGTTGTAGAGACCCAGTACTTC
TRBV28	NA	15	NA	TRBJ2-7	CASSLWGGQSYEQYF	TGTGCCAGCAGTTTATGGGGGGGGCAATCCTACGAGCAGTACTTC
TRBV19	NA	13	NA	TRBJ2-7	CASSIVAGYEQYF	TGTGCCAGTAGTATAGTGGCGGGCTACGAGCAGTACTTC
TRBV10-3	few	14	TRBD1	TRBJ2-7	CAISDEQGIIGRYF	TGTGCCATCAGTGACGAACAGGGGATAATAGGACGGTACTTC
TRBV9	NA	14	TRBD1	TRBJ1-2	CASSARDREGGYTF	TGTGCCAGCAGCGCCAGGGACAGGGAGGGCGGCTACACCTTC
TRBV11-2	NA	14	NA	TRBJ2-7	CASSLGRIRGEQYF	TGTGCCAGCAGCTTAGGACGGATTCGAGGGGAGCAGTACTTC
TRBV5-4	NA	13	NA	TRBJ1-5	CASSLEGLSPQHF	TGTGCCAGCAGCTTGGAGGGGCTGTCGCCCCAGCATTTT
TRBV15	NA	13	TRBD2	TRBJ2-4	CATSSGTIGIQYF	TGTGCCACCAGCAGTGGGACTATCGGCATTCAGTACTTC
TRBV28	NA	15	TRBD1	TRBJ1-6	CASSTIDRDGSPLHF	TGTGCCAGCAGCACGATCGACAGGGATGGATCACCCCTCCACTTT
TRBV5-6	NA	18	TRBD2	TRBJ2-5	CASSLFGLAGGPGETQYF	TGTGCCAGCAGCTTGTTCGGACTAGCGGGAGGGCCAGGAGAGACCCAGTACTTC
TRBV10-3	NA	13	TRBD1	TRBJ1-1	CAIRGTENTEAFF	TGTGCCATCAGAGGGACAGAGAACACTGAAGCTTTCTTT
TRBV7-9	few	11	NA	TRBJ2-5	CASSRQETQYF	TGTGCCAGCAGTCGCCAAGAGACCCAGTACTTC
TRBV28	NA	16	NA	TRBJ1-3	CASTSRMTGSGNTIYF	TGTGCCAGCACCTCGCGGATGACAGGTTCTGGAAACACCATATATTTT
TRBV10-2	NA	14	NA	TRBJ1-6	CASSIGGLNSPLHF	TGCGCCAGCAGTATTGGGGGGCTTAATTCACCCCTCCACTTT
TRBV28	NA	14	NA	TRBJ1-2	CATYKGNWGDGYTF	TGTGCCACATATAAGGGGAATTGGGGTGATGGCTACACCTTC
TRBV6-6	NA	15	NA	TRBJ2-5	CASSFGRGFQETQYF	TGTGCCAGCAGTTTCGGACGGGGGTTCCAAGAGACCCAGTACTTC
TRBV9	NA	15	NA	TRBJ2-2	CASSPRRDNTGELFF	TGTGCCAGCAGCCCGAGGCGGGATAACACCGGGGAGCTGTTTTTT
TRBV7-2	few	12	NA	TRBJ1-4	CASSLNGGKLFF	TGTGCCAGCAGCTTAAATGGCGGGAAACTGTTTTTT
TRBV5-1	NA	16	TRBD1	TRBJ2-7	CASSSKGGTGNHEQYF	TGCGCCAGCAGCTCTAAAGGAGGGACAGGGAACCACGAGCAGTACTTC
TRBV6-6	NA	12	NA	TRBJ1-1	CASRVLSTEAFF	TGTGCCAGCAGGGTCCTGAGCACTGAAGCTTTCTTT
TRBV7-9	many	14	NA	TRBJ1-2	CASSSRVGQDVKTF	TGTGCCAGCAGCTCACGAGTGGGGCAGGACGTTAAGACCTTC
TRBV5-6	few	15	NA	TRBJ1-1	CASSLVATERTEAFF	TGTGCCAGCAGCTTGGTTGCGACCGAGAGAACTGAAGCTTTCTTT
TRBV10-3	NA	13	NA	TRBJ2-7	CAISLARADEQYF	TGTGCCATCAGTCTAGCGCGGGCGGACGAGCAGTACTTC
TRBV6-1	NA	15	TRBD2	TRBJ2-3	CASSGGGQWTDTQYF	TGTGCCAGCAGTGGGGGGGGTCAATGGACAGATACGCAGTATTTT
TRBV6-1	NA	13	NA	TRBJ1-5	CASSADSNQPQHF	TGTGCCAGCAGTGCGGATAGCAATCAGCCCCAGCATTTT
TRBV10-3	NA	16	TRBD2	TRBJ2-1	CAISDLTLAGSSEQFF	TGTGCCATCAGTGACCTTACCCTAGCGGGGTCCTCTGAGCAGTTCTTC
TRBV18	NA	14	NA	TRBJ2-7	CASSQGSSSTEQYF	TGTGCCAGCTCACAGGGGAGTTCATCCACCGAGCAGTACTTC
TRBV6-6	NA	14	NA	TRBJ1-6	CASSQGPSNSPLHF	TGTGCCAGCAGTCAGGGCCCCTCTAATTCACCCCTCCACTTT
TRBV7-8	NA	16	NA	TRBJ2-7	CASSLMRGGLGYEQYF	TGTGCCAGCAGCTTAATGAGGGGGGGCCTAGGCTACGAGCAGTACTTC
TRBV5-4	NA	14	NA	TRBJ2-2	CASSLVGNTGELFF	TGTGCCAGCAGCTTGGTCGGGAACACCGGGGAGCTGTTTTTT
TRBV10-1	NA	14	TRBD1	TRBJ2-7	CASSENPTGGEQYF	TGCGCCAGCAGTGAAAACCCGACAGGGGGCGAGCAGTACTTC
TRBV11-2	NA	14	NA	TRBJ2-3	CASSLTRTTDTQYF	TGTGCCAGCAGCCTAACGAGAACCACAGATACGCAGTATTTT
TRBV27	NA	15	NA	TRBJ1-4	CASSLQGTKSEKLFF	TGTGCCAGCAGTTTGCAGGGAACTAAGTCTGAAAAACTGTTTTTT
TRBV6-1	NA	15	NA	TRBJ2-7	CASSVQDGSSYEQYF	TGTGCCAGCAGTGTCCAGGACGGGAGCTCCTACGAGCAGTACTTC
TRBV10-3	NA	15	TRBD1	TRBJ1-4	CAISESTGTDEKLFF	TGTGCCATCAGTGAGTCCACCGGGACAGACGAAAAACTGTTTTTT
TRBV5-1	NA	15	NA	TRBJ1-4	CASSAGGLKSEKLFF	TGCGCCAGCAGCGCCGGGGGTCTGAAGAGTGAAAAACTGTTTTTT
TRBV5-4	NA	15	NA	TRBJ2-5	CASSPPKVPQETQYF	TGTGCCAGCAGCCCCCCAAAGGTACCCCAAGAGACCCAGTACTTC
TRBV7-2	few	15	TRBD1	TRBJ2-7	CASSLTGAGSYEQYF	TGTGCCAGCAGCTTAACAGGGGCCGGTTCCTACGAGCAGTACTTC